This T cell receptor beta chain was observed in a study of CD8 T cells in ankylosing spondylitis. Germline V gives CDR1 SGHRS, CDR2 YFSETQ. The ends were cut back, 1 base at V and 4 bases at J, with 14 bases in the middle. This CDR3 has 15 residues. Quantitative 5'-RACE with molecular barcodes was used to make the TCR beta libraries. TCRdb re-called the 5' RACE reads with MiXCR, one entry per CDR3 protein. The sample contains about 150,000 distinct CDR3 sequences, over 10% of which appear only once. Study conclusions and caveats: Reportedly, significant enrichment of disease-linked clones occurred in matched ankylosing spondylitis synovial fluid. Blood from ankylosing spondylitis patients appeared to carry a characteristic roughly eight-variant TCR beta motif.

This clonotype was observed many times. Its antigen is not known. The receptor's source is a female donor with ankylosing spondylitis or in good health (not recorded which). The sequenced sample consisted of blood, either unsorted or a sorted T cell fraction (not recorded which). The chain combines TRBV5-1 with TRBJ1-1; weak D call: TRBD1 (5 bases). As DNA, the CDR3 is TGCGCCAGCAGCTTGTACACATTGGGGACCACTGAAGCTTTCTTT. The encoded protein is CASSLYTLGTTEAFF.